The clone carrying this T cell receptor (beta chain) appeared a few times. The entry originates in a study of T-cell reconstitution after alpha-beta-depleted transplantation in children. Molecular barcoding with unique molecular identifiers was used for the TCRbeta library. TCRdb redid the calling of the PCR reads with MiXCR, one entry per CDR3 protein. The table records about 640,000 distinct CDR3 sequences, roughly 17% of them present only once. The sequencing here drew on PBMCs from the stem cell graft donor, taken from the stem cell graft. The TCR was taken from a human donor who donated a stem cell graft to a child with acute myeloid leukemia.

The CDR3 DNA follows: TGCGCCAGCAAGGGGCGGGGAAGCACAGATACGCAGTATTTT. Residues: CASKGRGSTDTQYF. The V gene is TRBV5-1, the J gene TRBJ2-3; D might be TRBD2 (6 bases). Germline CDR1 is SGHRS and CDR2 is YFSETQ. The CDR3 totals 14 residues. Trimming stripped 6 bases from V and 0 bases from J, with 11 bases between. Variable domain in full (rest from reference TRBV5-1 and TRBJ2-3): KAGVTQTPRYLIKTRGQQVTLSCSPISGHRSVSWYQQTPGQGLQFLFEYFSETQRNKGNFPGRFSGRQFSNSRSEMNVSTLELGDSALYLCASKGRGSTDTQYFGPGTRLTVL.